Shown below are 28 T cell receptor beta chains from a single sample sequenced in a study of blood T cell repertoires in COVID-19. Profiling relied on immunoSEQ multiplex PCR, and the TCRdb table lists in-frame clones only, not all of them. The sample lists fewer than 350,000 clones; 65% to 90% were seen once. The sequencing input was PBMCs or T cells enriched from blood (not recorded which). The receptors stem from a woman aged 40-49 years with acute COVID-19.

This rearrangement joins TRBV18 to TRBJ2-7; a weak D match, TRBD1 (6 bases). V was cut by 1 base and J by 5 bases, with 12 bases left in between. Germline CDR1 is KGHSH and CDR2 is LQKENI. The CDR3 extends over 14 amino acids. The CDR3 loop reads CASSPRDRRDEQYF. The CDR3 nucleotides are TGTGCCAGCTCACCACGAGACAGGAGAGACGAGCAGTACTTC. The variable domain in full, completed from reference TRBV18 and TRBJ2-7, reads NAGVMQNPRHLVRRRGQEARLRCSPMKGHSHVYWYRQLPEEGLKFMVYLQKENIIDESGMPKERFSAEFPKEGPSILRIQQVVRGDSAAYFCASSPRDRRDEQYFGPGTRLTVT.

The chain recombines TRBV19 with TRBJ1-5; D is possibly TRBD1 (5 bases). The CDR3 runs 12 residues. With 11 bases removed from V and 6 bases from J, the gap between germline ends came to 14 bases. CDR1 and CDR2 (germline): LNHDA, SQIVND (reference sequence). CDR3 bases: TGTGCCGGAGGGGACGGCGCTCAGCCCCAGCATTTT. It codes for CAGGDGAQPQHF.

The chain recombines TRBV5-5 with TRBJ1-1; D possibly corresponds to TRBD1 (6 bases). The germline V and J ends were trimmed by 1 base and 4 bases, with 17 bases remaining between them. The CDR3 runs 16 residues. From germline, CDR1 is SGHKS and CDR2 YYEKEE (reference sequence). CDR3 coding DNA: TGTGCCAGCAGCTTGTTGATTTGGGGGCCAGGCACTGAAGCTTTCTTT. This translates into CASSLLIWGPGTEAFF.

This clone came up a few times. J is TRBJ1-2 and V is TRBV2, with D hard to call. The germline gives CDR1 SNHLY, CDR2 FYNNEI. The CDR3 contains 14 residues. V was pared by 5 bases and J by 14 bases, with 24 bases between. The CDR3 loop is CASSITPEWRAKTF. The CDR3 DNA sequence: TGTGCCAGCAGTATAACTCCAGAATGGAGAGCGAAGACCTTC. The entire variable domain, with the rest obtained from reference TRBV2 and TRBJ1-2, is as follows: EPEVTQTPSHQVTQMGQEVILRCVPISNHLYFYWYRQILGQKVEFLVSFYNNEISEKSEIFDDQFSVERPDGSNFTLKIRSTKLEDSAMYFCASSITPEWRAKTFGSGTRLTVV.

The chain joins TRBV3-1 (or the pseudogene TRBV3-2) to TRBJ1-2, with TRBD1 matching over 9 bases. Germline trimming cut 6 bases from V and 7 bases from J; bases unmatched to any gene: 12. Germline assignment: CDR1 LGHDT and CDR2 YNNKEL (reference sequence). The CDR3 length is 15 residues. The CDR3, as DNA: TGTGCCAGCAGTTCCGTACAGGGGGCGCGTCTTGGCTACACCTTC. Translating it yields CASSSVQGARLGYTF.

J is TRBJ1-6 and V is TRBV4-3; possibly TRBD1 for D (6 bases). The V end was cut by 0 bases, the J end by 5 bases, with 8 bases between. The CDR3 extends over 15 amino acids. Germline values: CDR1 LGHNA, CDR2 YSLEER. CDR3 residues: CASSQDTGHNSPLHF. The CDR3 nucleotides read TGCGCCAGCAGCCAAGATACAGGGCATAATTCACCCCTCCACTTT.

The rearrangement uses TRBV5-1 and TRBJ2-7; 8 bases are shared with TRBD1. Germline V lookup: CDR1 SGHRS, CDR2 YFSETQ. The CDR3 covers 16 residues. Trimming removed 0 bases from V and 2 bases from J; junction bases left unmatched: 7. This CDR3 reads CASSLGQGASTYEQYF. The CDR3 coding sequence is TGCGCCAGCAGCTTGGGGCAGGGGGCCTCCACCTACGAGCAGTACTTC.

The gene calls are TRBV11-3 and TRBJ1-2; tentative D call: TRBD1 (5 bases). Germline CDR1 is SGHNT and CDR2 is YENEEA. The CDR3 spans 15 residues. Trimming cost V 5 bases and J 5 bases, with 18 bases left between them. The CDR3 spells CASSGRVGGEYGYTF. The CDR3 DNA is TGTGCCAGCAGCGGAAGGGTGGGGGGTGAATATGGCTACACCTTC.

The chain carries TRBV19 and TRBJ2-7; TRBD1 matches at 8 bases. The length of the CDR3 is 16 residues. The V gene's germline CDR1 is LNHDA and CDR2 SQIVND (reference sequence). V lost 5 bases, J lost 4 bases, and 13 bases stayed unmatched. The CDR3 loop reads CASSPQWAGGDYEQYF. CDR3 bases: TGTGCCAGTAGTCCACAGTGGGCAGGGGGCGATTACGAGCAGTACTTC.

For the CDR3, the DNA is TGTGCCAGCTCACTCGACAGGGCAGGAGCTTTCTTT. Translated, it gives CASSLDRAGAFF. This rearrangement joins TRBV18 to TRBJ1-1; 7 bases are a match to TRBD1. The germline V gene has CDR1 KGHSH and CDR2 LQKENI. J gave up 10 bases and V 4 bases, and 6 bases lay outside the gene matches. The CDR3 sequence is 12 residues long.

The chain has TRBV6-1 and TRBJ1-5; D might be TRBD1 (5 bases). V lost 3 bases, J lost 4 bases, and 13 bases lay in between. CDR1 is MNHNS, CDR2 SASEGT, per germline. The CDR3 loop spans 15 amino acids. The CDR3 reads CASSDSQGGNQPQHF. CDR3 nucleotide sequence: TGTGCCAGCAGTGATTCCCAGGGAGGGAATCAGCCCCAGCATTTT.

The V and J genes are TRBV7-9 and TRBJ2-1; 8 bases are a match to TRBD2. The CDR3 extends over 15 amino acids. Germline CDR1 SEHNR, CDR2 FQNEAQ (reference sequence). V lost 4 bases to trimming and J lost 6 bases; unmatched junction nucleotides: 8. CDR3 sequence: CASSSSGREGNEQFF. The DNA for the CDR3 is TGTGCCAGCAGCTCTAGCGGCCGGGAGGGCAATGAGCAGTTCTTC.

The rearrangement links TRBV5-1 to TRBJ2-3; 9 nucleotides line up with TRBD2. The CDR3 is made up of 16 amino acids. Per the germline V gene, CDR1 is SGHRS and CDR2 is YFSETQ. V shed 1 base and J 4 bases; nucleotides not matched to a gene: 7. Here the CDR3 DNA reads TGCGCCAGCAGCTTGTTGGCGGGGGGGCAACCAGATACGCAGTATTTT. It specifies CASSLLAGGQPDTQYF. Full variable domain (outside the CDR3, taken from reference TRBV5-1 and TRBJ2-3): KAGVTQTPRYLIKTRGQQVTLSCSPISGHRSVSWYQQTPGQGLQFLFEYFSETQRNKGNFPGRFSGRQFSNSRSEMNVSTLELGDSALYLCASSLLAGGQPDTQYFGPGTRLTVL.

This sequence joins TRBV7-3 and TRBJ2-1; 10 bases agree with TRBD1. With V trimmed by 0 bases and J by 2 bases, 4 bases remained unmatched. CDR3 size: 17 residues. Germline CDR1 is SGHTA and CDR2 is FQGTGA. The DNA of the CDR3 is TGTGCCAGCAGCTTAACTGGGACAGGGGACCCCTACAATGAGCAGTTCTTC. This translates into CASSLTGTGDPYNEQFF.

V usage is TRBV6-8 and J usage is TRBJ2-3, with TRBD2 matching over 10 bases. Germline CDR1 reads MNHGY; CDR2 reads SAAAGT. The CDR3 totals 13 residues. V trimming: 7 bases; J trimming: 4 bases; junction bases outside the gene matches: 2. The CDR3 coding sequence is TGTGCCAGCACCGGACTAGCGGCAGATACGCAGTATTTT. Residues: CASTGLAADTQYF.

The V and J genes are TRBV5-8 and TRBJ2-1; 14 nucleotides line up with TRBD2. V dropped 5 bases and J dropped 2; count of bases not matched to a gene: 15. CDR1 and CDR2 from the germline V gene are SGHTS and YDEGEE. The CDR3 sequence is 20 residues long. The CDR3 spells CASRPSGTSGRVGPYNEQFF. The CDR3 DNA reads TGTGCCAGCAGACCTTCCGGGACTAGCGGGAGAGTGGGCCCCTACAATGAGCAGTTCTTC.

In DNA, the CDR3 is TGTGCCACCAGCAGAGTCGGAGGGATCGAGACCCAGTACTTC. This sequence encodes CATSRVGGIETQYF. This chain links TRBV15 with TRBJ2-5, with D possibly matching TRBD2 (6 bases). Germline lookup yields CDR1 LNHNV and CDR2 YYDKDF (reference sequence). The CDR3 has 14 residues. Trimming left V 1 base short and J 5 bases short, with 11 bases between.

This chain links TRBV7-8 with TRBJ1-2; D is perhaps TRBD1 (6 bases). CDR3 length: 14 residues. Germline CDR1 and CDR2: SGHVS and FQNEAQ. V was cut by 9 bases and J by 2 bases, with 16 bases left in between. This CDR3 reads CASTPGAINYGYTF. CDR3 bases: TGTGCCAGTACACCAGGGGCTATAAACTATGGCTACACCTTC.

The chain joins TRBV4-2 to TRBJ1-1; D uncertain. CDR1 LGHNA and CDR2 YNFKEQ come from the germline V gene. There are 13 residues in the CDR3. Trimming stripped 2 bases from V and 6 bases from J, with 10 bases between. The CDR3 reads CASSQSMVPEAFF. CDR3 sequence (DNA): TGTGCCAGCAGCCAATCTATGGTCCCTGAAGCTTTCTTT.

This chain links TRBV7-9 with TRBJ1-2; 8 bases are a match to TRBD1. CDR1 SEHNR and CDR2 FQNEAQ come from the germline V gene (reference sequence). The J segment lost 7 bases and the V segment lost 5 bases, leaving 15 bases of the junction unmatched. The CDR3 length is 16 residues. CDR3 protein: CASSPRQGSEFGGYTF. The CDR3 nucleotides read TGTGCCAGCAGCCCCCGACAGGGGAGTGAATTTGGTGGCTACACCTTC.

The V call is TRBV7-2, the J call TRBJ1-1, with 7 bases lining up with TRBD1. The V gene's germline CDR1 is SGHTA and CDR2 FQGNSA. J was trimmed by 1 base and V by 1 base; bases with no gene match: 3. The CDR3 sequence is 15 residues long. CDR3 in DNA: TGTGCCAGCAGCTTAGAAGGGGGCTCGAACACTGAAGCTTTCTTT. This codes for CASSLEGGSNTEAFF. The full variable domain, in which reference TRBV7-2 and TRBJ1-1 provide the parts outside the CDR3, is GAGVSQSPSNKVTEKGKDVELRCDPISGHTALYWYRQSLGQGLEFLIYFQGNSAPDKSGLPSDRFSAERTGGSVSTLTIQRTQQEDSAVYLCASSLEGGSNTEAFFGQGTRLTVV.

This CDR3 reads CASSITADSLSTDTQYF. The CDR3 region has the DNA TGTGCCAGTAGTATCACCGCGGACAGCCTTAGCACAGATACGCAGTATTTT. The chain links TRBV19 to TRBJ2-3, with D perhaps TRBD1 (6 bases). The CDR3 has 17 amino acids. The germline V gene has CDR1 LNHDA and CDR2 SQIVND (reference sequence). With 3 bases removed from V and 0 bases from J, the gap between germline ends came to 16 bases.

V is TRBV7-2 and J is TRBJ2-7, with 8 bases matching TRBD2. The CDR3 runs to 17 residues. The germline gives CDR1 SGHTA, CDR2 FQGNSA. With V trimmed by 4 bases and J by 7 bases, 18 bases remained unmatched. CDR3 DNA sequence: TGTGCCAGCAGCTCATCATCAGGGTCCGGGAGGGGCGGGGAGCAGTACTTC. Its protein is CASSSSSGSGRGGEQYF. Drawing the rest from reference TRBV7-2 and TRBJ2-7, the complete variable domain is GAGVSQSPSNKVTEKGKDVELRCDPISGHTALYWYRQSLGQGLEFLIYFQGNSAPDKSGLPSDRFSAERTGGSVSTLTIQRTQQEDSAVYLCASSSSSGSGRGGEQYFGPGTRLTVT.

This chain uses TRBV7-9 with TRBJ1-4; a possible D gene is TRBD1 (6 bases). The CDR3 spans 13 residues. Germline lookup yields CDR1 SEHNR and CDR2 FQNEAQ (reference sequence). V shed 1 base and J shed 7 bases, with 7 bases lying between them. Written as DNA, the CDR3 is TGTGCCAGCAGCTTAGACAGGGCTGAAAAACTGTTTTTT. Translating it yields CASSLDRAEKLFF. The full variable domain, its missing parts supplied by reference TRBV7-9 and TRBJ1-4, is DTGVSQNPRHKITKRGQNVTFRCDPISEHNRLYWYRQTLGQGPEFLTYFQNEAQLEKSRLLSDRFSAERPKGSFSTLEIQRTEQGDSAMYLCASSLDRAEKLFFGSGTQLSVL.

This chain joins TRBV5-4 and TRBJ2-3; the D gene is possibly TRBD2 (5 bases). This CDR3 is 12 amino acids long. The germline V and J ends were trimmed by 6 bases and 5 bases, with 10 bases remaining between them. CDR1 and CDR2 from the germline V gene are SGHNT and YYREEE (reference sequence). CDR3 coding DNA: TGTGCCAGCATTTCCGAGGGAGATACGCAGTATTTT. It codes for CASISEGDTQYF.

Written as DNA, the CDR3 is TGTGCCAGCAGCCAGGGAACAGGGGTAAATGAAAAACTGTTTTTT. This gives the protein CASSQGTGVNEKLFF. V and J are TRBV3-1 (or the pseudogene TRBV3-2) and TRBJ1-4, with 7 bases matching TRBD1. The CDR3 runs to 15 residues. V lost 3 bases to trimming and J lost 5 bases; unmatched junction nucleotides: 6. Per the germline V gene, CDR1 is LGHDT and CDR2 is YNNKEL (reference sequence).

The CDR3 nucleotides are TGTGCCAGCTCACCAATGACTAGCAACACCGGGGAGCTGTTTTTT. Amino acids: CASSPMTSNTGELFF. The chain uses TRBV18 and TRBJ2-2; 7 positions agree with TRBD2. The V and J ends lost 2 bases and 2 bases, in that order; junction bases with no gene match: 2. The CDR3 has 15 residues. Germline V CDR1 and CDR2: KGHSH, LQKENI.

The V and J genes are TRBV10-1 and TRBJ1-2; no clear D. V lost 2 bases and J 0 bases, leaving 10 bases between the germline ends. Germline V gene data show CDR1 as WNHNN and CDR2 as SYGVQD (reference sequence). The CDR3 sequence is 15 residues long. CDR3 in amino acids: CASSELRESNYGYTF. The CDR3, as DNA: TGCGCCAGCAGTGAGCTACGGGAGTCTAACTATGGCTACACCTTC.